The source of this T cell receptor (beta chain) is a study of blood T cells in healthy people across ages. Next came a second PCR, run for roughly 6 to 11 cycles, which used a sample-barcoded 5' primer along with a J-beta primer mix. TCRdb recomputed calls from the 5' RACE reads with MiXCR, one row per CDR3 protein. The table records around 800,000 distinct CDR3 sequences, 20% to 30% of them present only once. The CDR3 length is 19 residues. V shed 0 bases and J shed 6 bases, with 26 bases lying between them. This clonotype was counted a few times. These records were also assigned to another study, of T cells of mothers and their children. That paper states: None of the identified T cell clones proved to be persistent microchimeric clones.

Sample: blood. The V call is TRBV12-3 or TRBV12-4, the J call TRBJ1-2, with a weak D call TRBD1 (6 bases). This TCR was recovered from a boy aged 5-17 years in good health. The CDR3: CASSLAGAGPTPGTHGYTF. The CDR3 DNA follows: TGTGCCAGCAGTTTAGCGGGGGCAGGGCCTACCCCCGGAACCCATGGCTACACCTTC.